The clone carrying this T cell receptor (beta chain) was detected once. The data derive from a study of regulatory T cells in long-lasting Graves disease. The authors built TCR beta libraries using iRepertoire HTBI primers and Arm-PCR of CDR3 regions. A single record per CDR3 protein comes from TCRdb applying MiXCR to the multiplex PCR reads. This sample carries hundreds of thousands of distinct CDR3 sequences, 13% of them seen once, and the ten largest clones take approximately 9.3%. Documented time point: newly diagnosed GD, antithyroid drugs for less than 3 months. The TCR library used RNA extracted from PBMCs. Approximately 9 milliliters of peripheral blood went into EDTA tubes. These same data were also listed under a study on T cells in Graves' hyperthyroidism and ophthalmopathy. That report notes: With the HTBI primer set, the TCR CDR3 went through a first round of RT-PCR. Ophthalmopathy was model-predicted a median about 6 months pre-onset.

This specimen consisted of peripheral blood mononuclear cells (PBMCs), obtained at new diagnosis, from a patient treated with antithyroid drugs. This TCR was recovered from a man in his thirties or forties with Graves disease.

The CDR3 nucleotides are TGCAGTGCTAGAGCCCTCTTGACTAGCGCCCTCAAGGGGGGCTCCTACAATGAGCAGTTCTTC. It is translated as CSARALLTSALKGGSYNEQFF. The chain carries TRBV20-1 and TRBJ2-1, with 8 positions matching TRBD2. With V trimmed by 1 base and J by 0 bases, 20 bases remained unmatched. The CDR3 has 21 amino acids. From germline, CDR1 is DFQATT and CDR2 SNEGSKA (reference sequence).